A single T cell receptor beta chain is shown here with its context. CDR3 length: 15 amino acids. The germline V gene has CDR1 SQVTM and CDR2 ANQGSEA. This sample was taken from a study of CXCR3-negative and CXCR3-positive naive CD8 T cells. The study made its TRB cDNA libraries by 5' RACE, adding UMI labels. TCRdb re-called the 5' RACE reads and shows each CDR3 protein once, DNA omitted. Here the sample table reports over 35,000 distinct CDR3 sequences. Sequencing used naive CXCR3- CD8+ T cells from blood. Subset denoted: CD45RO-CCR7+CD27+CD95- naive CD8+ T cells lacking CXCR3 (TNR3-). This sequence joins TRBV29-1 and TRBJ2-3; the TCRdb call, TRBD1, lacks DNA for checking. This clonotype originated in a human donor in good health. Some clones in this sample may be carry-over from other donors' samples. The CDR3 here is CSVAPGTGGADTQYF.